The rows below give T cell receptor beta chains drawn from one sample of a study of graft-versus-host responses after intestinal transplantation. Clones were read by immunoSEQ multiplex PCR, and TCRdb kept only the in-frame ones, dropping some. The profile shows about 150,000 clones, 92% of them singletons. For these receptors, no antigen is known. The sequences come from unstimulated CD4+ T cells sorted from spleen or lymph node cells, collected before intestinal transplant. These receptors were collected from a human donor who received an intestinal transplant. CDR3s include the opening cysteine and the closing phenylalanine or tryptophan. The order of the fields is J gene, D gene, clone size, V gene, CDR3 DNA, CDR3 protein. A D gene is named only where the DNA matches it firmly. Clone size appears in some rows only: once, few, many, or a class for an expanded clone.

j_call: TRBJ2-2; d_call: TRBD2; clone_size: -; v_call: TRBV19; cdr3_nt: TGTGCCAGTAGTACTCCCGGGACTAGCGGGAGGGCTACGGGGGAGCTGTTTTTT; cdr3_aa: CASSTPGTSGRATGELFF
j_call: TRBJ1-2; d_call: TRBD1; clone_size: -; v_call: TRBV15; cdr3_nt: TGTGCCACCAGCAGAGATTGGGACAGCCCGAGCTTC; cdr3_aa: CATSRDWDSPSF
j_call: TRBJ2-3; d_call: TRBD1; clone_size: -; v_call: TRBV9; cdr3_nt: TGTGCCAGCAGCGTAGCCCCACAGGGGCGGGCAGATACGCAGTATTTT; cdr3_aa: CASSVAPQGRADTQYF
j_call: TRBJ2-1; d_call: TRBD2; clone_size: -; v_call: TRBV15; cdr3_nt: TGTGCCACCAGCAGATACCTTAGCGGGAACAATGAGCAGTTCTTC; cdr3_aa: CATSRYLSGNNEQFF
j_call: TRBJ2-5; d_call: TRBD2; clone_size: -; v_call: TRBV29-1; cdr3_nt: TGCAGCGTCCTCCTAGCGGGAGTCGAGACCCAGTACTTC; cdr3_aa: CSVLLAGVETQYF
j_call: TRBJ2-5; d_call: TRBD2; clone_size: once; v_call: TRBV6-5; cdr3_nt: TGTGCCAGCAGTCCGACTAGCGGGAGACCTCCTTACTTC; cdr3_aa: CASSPTSGRPPYF
j_call: TRBJ1-1; d_call: -; clone_size: few; v_call: TRBV7-2; cdr3_nt: TGTGCCAGCAGATTTACGGGGGGGCACACTGAAGCTTTCTTT; cdr3_aa: CASRFTGGHTEAFF
j_call: TRBJ1-5; d_call: -; clone_size: -; v_call: TRBV5-6; cdr3_nt: TGTGCCAGCAGCACAACAGTCGACTACAATCAGCCCCAGCATTTT; cdr3_aa: CASSTTVDYNQPQHF
j_call: TRBJ1-3; d_call: -; clone_size: -; v_call: TRBV18; cdr3_nt: TGTGCCAGCTCACCAAAAGGACAGAACTCTGGAAACACCATATATTTT; cdr3_aa: CASSPKGQNSGNTIYF
j_call: TRBJ2-1; d_call: TRBD2; clone_size: -; v_call: TRBV19; cdr3_nt: TGTGCCAGTAGTAGCATGACTAGCGGGAAATTCTACAATGAGCAGTTCTTC; cdr3_aa: CASSSMTSGKFYNEQFF
j_call: TRBJ2-1; d_call: TRBD2; clone_size: -; v_call: TRBV5-5; cdr3_nt: TGTGCCAGCAGCTTGTGGCTAGCGGGTGGCTACAATGAGCAGTTCTTC; cdr3_aa: CASSLWLAGGYNEQFF
j_call: TRBJ2-7; d_call: TRBD1; clone_size: -; v_call: TRBV16; cdr3_nt: TGTGCCAGCAGCCAATATGGGACAGGGGCCTACGAGCAGTACTTC; cdr3_aa: CASSQYGTGAYEQYF
j_call: TRBJ1-1; d_call: -; clone_size: -; v_call: TRBV11-1; cdr3_nt: TGTGCCAGCAGCCCAAACCGCATGAACACTGAAGCTTTCTTT; cdr3_aa: CASSPNRMNTEAFF
j_call: TRBJ2-7; d_call: -; clone_size: -; v_call: TRBV5-1; cdr3_nt: TGCGCCAGCAGCCCTCTGGCGGGGCTCTCCTACGAGCAGTACTTC; cdr3_aa: CASSPLAGLSYEQYF
j_call: TRBJ2-7; d_call: -; clone_size: -; v_call: TRBV29-1; cdr3_nt: TGCAGCGTTGAAGATAATCGCTCCTACGAGCAGTACTTC; cdr3_aa: CSVEDNRSYEQYF
j_call: TRBJ2-4; d_call: -; clone_size: -; v_call: TRBV6-5; cdr3_nt: TGTGCCAGCAGTGAAGAGCCAGGGATAAACATTCAGTACTTC; cdr3_aa: CASSEEPGINIQYF
j_call: TRBJ1-5; d_call: -; clone_size: -; v_call: TRBV28; cdr3_nt: TGTGCCAGCAGCCAACCCCAGGGATATGGCAATCAGCCCCAGCATTTT; cdr3_aa: CASSQPQGYGNQPQHF
j_call: TRBJ2-1; d_call: -; clone_size: -; v_call: TRBV6-1; cdr3_nt: TGTGCCAGCAGCAACACTCTTTACTCCTACAATGAGCAGTTCTTC; cdr3_aa: CASSNTLYSYNEQFF
j_call: TRBJ1-3; d_call: TRBD1; clone_size: -; v_call: TRBV7-2; cdr3_nt: TGTGCCAGCAGTATAGACAGGGCCGGAAACACCATATATTTT; cdr3_aa: CASSIDRAGNTIYF
j_call: TRBJ2-7; d_call: -; clone_size: -; v_call: TRBV6-5; cdr3_nt: TGTGCCAGCAGTCCGCGACTAGACGAGCAGTACTTC; cdr3_aa: CASSPRLDEQYF
j_call: TRBJ1-1; d_call: TRBD1; clone_size: -; v_call: TRBV5-6; cdr3_nt: TGTGCCAGCGGTACTCGACAGGGTCTGGGGGCTTTCTTT; cdr3_aa: CASGTRQGLGAFF
j_call: TRBJ1-2; d_call: -; clone_size: -; v_call: TRBV7-2; cdr3_nt: TGTGCCAGCAGCTTCTCACCGGACTATGGCTACACCTTC; cdr3_aa: CASSFSPDYGYTF
j_call: TRBJ1-2; d_call: -; clone_size: -; v_call: TRBV2; cdr3_nt: TGTGCCAGCATTCCTGGAGACCCTCGGTACACCTTC; cdr3_aa: CASIPGDPRYTF
j_call: TRBJ2-1; d_call: -; clone_size: -; v_call: TRBV15; cdr3_nt: TGTGCCACCAGCAGAGATCTTGGCAGCCAAGGCCACAATGAGCAGTTCTTC; cdr3_aa: CATSRDLGSQGHNEQFF
j_call: TRBJ2-3; d_call: TRBD2; clone_size: once; v_call: TRBV5-8; cdr3_nt: TGTGCCAGCAGCTTGGGAGGCGGGGGGACAGATACGCAGTATTTT; cdr3_aa: CASSLGGGGTDTQYF
j_call: TRBJ2-1; d_call: TRBD1; clone_size: -; v_call: TRBV10-3; cdr3_nt: TGTGCCATCAGTGGGGGACAGGGCTACAATGAGCAGTTCTTC; cdr3_aa: CAISGGQGYNEQFF